The sequence of this TCR beta chain was determined in a study of blood T cell repertoires in COVID-19. Study-level information: Collection of acute and convalescent COVID-19 samples took place in the United States, Italy and Spain. PBMCs, B-cell-depleted T cells, or T cells provided the cDNA or gDNA that made up the material.

As originally analysed: Amplifying reference gene primers gave estimates of nucleated cell counts. TCRdb's copy holds only in-frame clones and misses some; the assay was immunoSEQ multiplex PCR. V, J and clone size are those of that table, while D and trimming were read from the DNA. This sample has under 250,000 clones, with around 80% found just once. This clone was observed once. The CDR3 sequence is 19 residues long. Germline trimming cut 6 bases from V and 3 bases from J; bases unmatched to any gene: 14. Germline V gene lookup returns CDR1 LGHNT and CDR2 FRNRAP. The J gene is TRBJ2-5, the V gene TRBV12-5; 15 positions agree with TRBD2. The receptor was isolated from a woman in her sixties or seventies with acute or convalescent COVID-19. Sample: peripheral blood. The CDR3 protein is CASGNGLAGGELLKETQYF. CDR3 bases: TGTGCTAGTGGAAATGGACTAGCGGGGGGGGAGCTACTCAAAGAGACCCAGTACTTC.